Below, 25 T cell receptor beta chains from the same sample are listed, as sequenced in a study of blood T cell repertoires in COVID-19. TCRdb keeps only in-frame clones here, not all; method: immunoSEQ multiplex PCR. The sample has roughly 65,000 clones, approximately 89% seen once; the top ten hold under 15%. The sample taken for sequencing was peripheral blood. The receptors derive from a woman aged 60-75 years with acute or convalescent COVID-19.

The rearrangement joins TRBV3-1 (or the pseudogene TRBV3-2) to TRBJ2-5; 7 bases are shared with TRBD2. Trimming cost V 8 bases and J 14 bases; bases outside gene matches: 14. Germline V gene lookup returns CDR1 LGHDT and CDR2 YNNKEL (reference sequence). The CDR3 contains 12 residues. CDR3 region: CASDSPGGWAYF. CDR3 sequence (DNA): TGTGCCAGCGACTCTCCCGGGGGGTGGGCATACTTC.

About this clone: The same CDR3 is also encoded by other DNA sequences in this sample. V and J are TRBV6-5 and TRBJ2-2, with D perhaps TRBD2 (5 bases). Between the trimmed V and J ends, which lost 3 bases and 4 bases, there was a span of 9 bases. The V gene's germline CDR1 is MNHEY and CDR2 SVGAGI. The CDR3 is made up of 14 amino acids. The CDR3 loop is CASSYSEGTGELFF. The DNA of the CDR3 is TGTGCCAGCAGTTATTCAGAGGGCACCGGGGAGCTGTTTTTT.

This clone was seen once. The rearrangement links TRBV19 to TRBJ2-7, with 14 positions matching TRBD2. J lost 2 bases, V lost 5 bases, and 2 bases had no gene match. The germline gives CDR1 LNHDA, CDR2 SQIVND (reference sequence). This CDR3 comprises 15 residues. This CDR3 reads CASSRLAGGTYEQYF. The CDR3 nucleotides read TGTGCCAGTAGTCGACTAGCGGGGGGGACCTACGAGCAGTACTTC.

The genes are TRBV30 and TRBJ1-3; TRBD1 might be the D (6 bases). Trimming shortened V by 0 bases and J by 3 bases, and 12 bases separated the two germline ends. CDR3 size: 15 residues. Germline values: CDR1 GTSNPN, CDR2 SVGIG (reference sequence). The CDR3 loop reads CAWSVGAGDGNTIYF. The DNA of the CDR3 is TGTGCCTGGAGTGTAGGGGCAGGGGATGGAAACACCATATATTTT. Filled out from reference TRBV30 and TRBJ1-3, the complete variable domain reads SQTIHQWPATLVQPVGSPLSLECTVEGTSNPNLYWYRQAAGRGLQLLFYSVGIGQISSEVPQNLSASRPQDRQFILSSKKLLLSDSGFYLCAWSVGAGDGNTIYFGEGSWLTVV.

The chain uses TRBV7-2 and TRBJ2-2; D is possibly TRBD1 (5 bases). Trimming pared 2 bases from V and 4 bases from J, leaving 11 bases between. Looked up from germline, CDR1 is SGHTA and CDR2 is FQGNSA. The CDR3 runs to 15 residues. As DNA, the CDR3 is TGTGCCAGCAGCTTACAACAGGCGAGCACCGGGGAGCTGTTTTTT. Translating it yields CASSLQQASTGELFF.

The chain couples TRBV6-6 to TRBJ2-2; 7 bases match TRBD1. The CDR3 contains 16 residues. Trimming took 7 bases from V and 3 from J; bases not matched to a gene: 11. Germline V CDR1 and CDR2: MNHNY, SVGAGI (reference sequence). The CDR3 sequence: CASKGVGTEDTGELFF. The CDR3 DNA reads as TGTGCCAGCAAGGGTGTGGGGACAGAGGACACCGGGGAGCTGTTTTTT.

This chain joins TRBV15 and TRBJ1-6, with D hard to call. V was pared by 0 bases and J by 6 bases, with 9 bases between. Germline-derived CDR1 and CDR2 are LNHNV and YYDKDF (reference sequence). The CDR3 is made up of 15 amino acids. The CDR3 is CATSRDPGGNSPLHF. For the CDR3, the DNA is TGTGCCACCAGCAGAGATCCGGGAGGTAATTCACCCCTCCACTTT. The variable domain in full, completed from reference TRBV15 and TRBJ1-6, reads DAMVIQNPRYQVTQFGKPVTLSCSQTLNHNVMYWYQQKSSQAPKLLFHYYDKDFNNEADTPDNFQSRRPNTSFCFLDIRSPGLGDTAMYLCATSRDPGGNSPLHFGNGTRLTVT.

The V gene is TRBV5-6, the J gene TRBJ2-5, with D possibly matching TRBD1 (5 bases). Germline V gene sequence: CDR1 SGHDT, CDR2 YYEEEE. The CDR3 has 15 amino acids. V lost 0 bases and J lost 5, with 14 bases in between. CDR3 amino acids: CASSLEGWGRETQYF. Here the CDR3 DNA reads TGTGCCAGCAGCTTGGAGGGTTGGGGCAGGGAGACCCAGTACTTC.

This clone has just one count. The V call is TRBV5-1, the J call TRBJ2-3; 12 bases line up with TRBD2. CDR1 and CDR2 (germline): SGHRS, YFSETQ. This CDR3 is 15 amino acids long. The V and J ends lost 2 bases and 6 bases, in that order; junction bases with no gene match: 4. The CDR3: CASSFLAGGPDTQYF. The CDR3 DNA reads as TGCGCCAGCAGCTTTCTAGCGGGGGGGCCGGATACGCAGTATTTT.

The chain couples TRBV10-2 to TRBJ2-2, with D unclear. The CDR3 contains 14 residues. V was trimmed by 5 bases and J by 0 bases, leaving 7 bases between them. Per germline, CDR1 WSHSY and CDR2 SAAADI. This chain's CDR3 is CASSYGSNTGELFF. The CDR3 coding sequence is TGCGCCAGCAGTTACGGTTCGAACACCGGGGAGCTGTTTTTT.

The chain recombines TRBV7-2 with TRBJ2-3, with D unclear. The CDR3 is made up of 17 amino acids. Germline CDR1 and CDR2: SGHTA and FQGNSA. V shed 4 bases and J shed 2 bases, with 19 bases lying between them. CDR3 region: CASSSHAGYVDTDTQYF. The CDR3 DNA reads as TGTGCCAGCAGCTCCCACGCAGGATACGTTGACACAGATACGCAGTATTTT.

The CDR3 bases are TGTGCCACCAGTGATTTAAAAGGCGGGCCTAGCACAGATACGCAGTATTTT. Translation: CATSDLKGGPSTDTQYF. The rearrangement joins TRBV24-1 to TRBJ2-3; weak D call: TRBD2 (5 bases). The CDR3 consists of 17 residues. Between the trimmed V and J ends, which lost 1 base and 0 bases, there was a span of 13 bases. Germline CDR1 is KGHDR and CDR2 is SFDVKD.

By sample share, this clone is medium-sized (0.01 to 0.1%). The V gene is TRBV9, the J gene TRBJ2-4; 9 bases match TRBD1. CDR1 SGDLS and CDR2 YYNGEE come from the germline V gene. The junction had 7 bases not matched to a gene; V was cut back by 4 bases and J by 8 bases. CDR3 length: 14 amino acids. CDR3 coding DNA: TGTGCCAGCAGCCCAGGGACAGGGCGGGACATTCAGTACTTC. Amino acids: CASSPGTGRDIQYF.

The V gene is TRBV27, the J gene TRBJ2-7; possible D gene TRBD1, 5 bases. Germline values: CDR1 MNHEY, CDR2 SMNVEV (reference sequence). With 7 bases removed from V and 7 bases from J, the gap between germline ends came to 23 bases. CDR3 length: 15 amino acids. CDR3 amino acids: CASTPNVAGLGEQYF. As DNA, the CDR3 is TGTGCCAGCACCCCCAACGTGGCAGGGCTAGGAGAGCAGTACTTC.

The genes are TRBV12-5 and TRBJ2-5; 7 bases match TRBD1. Germline V gene data show CDR1 as LGHNT and CDR2 as FRNRAP. The CDR3 is 14 amino acids. V trimming: 5 bases; J trimming: 2 bases; junction bases outside the gene matches: 5. CDR3: CASGTTGRQETQYF. The CDR3 nucleotides read TGTGCTAGTGGTACGACAGGGAGACAAGAGACCCAGTACTTC.

The genes are TRBV7-3 and TRBJ2-5; TRBD2 matches 8 bases. J gave up 5 bases and V 5 bases, and 10 bases lay outside the gene matches. The CDR3 is 15 residues long. Germline loops: CDR1 SGHTA, CDR2 FQGTGA. The CDR3 DNA sequence: TGTGCCAGCAGCGCCACCGGGGGGGCACGGGAGACCCAGTACTTC. Its translation is CASSATGGARETQYF.

The genes are TRBV7-8 and TRBJ1-4, with D possibly being TRBD1 (5 bases). V lost 9 bases to trimming and J lost 10 bases, with 24 bases between them. Germline CDR1 is SGHVS and CDR2 is FQNEAQ. CDR3 length: 15 residues. The CDR3 nucleotides are TGTGCCAGTCAAGAGTTAAGGGGAAATAGGGGAAAACTGTTTTTT. The encoded protein is CASQELRGNRGKLFF.

The chain combines TRBV28 with TRBJ1-2; 8 bases are shared with TRBD1. The CDR3 covers 15 residues. Germline lookup yields CDR1 MDHEN and CDR2 SYDVKM. V lost 4 bases to trimming and J lost 3 bases; unmatched junction nucleotides: 7. DNA of the CDR3: TGTGCCAGCAGTTCGGCCCAGGGGGCCTACTATGGCTACACCTTC. Its protein product is CASSSAQGAYYGYTF.

CDR3 region: CASSLGGEQFF. CDR3 in DNA: TGTGCCAGCAGCTTAGGGGGGGAGCAGTTCTTC. The chain employs TRBV7-3 and TRBJ2-1; D perhaps matches TRBD2 (6 bases). V was trimmed by 2 bases and J by 10 bases, leaving 6 bases between them. The CDR3 runs to 11 residues. Looked up from germline, CDR1 is SGHTA and CDR2 is FQGTGA.

This clone has just one count. This chain uses TRBV11-2 with TRBJ2-2, with 10 bases fitting TRBD2. The germline V gene has CDR1 SGHAT and CDR2 FQNNGV. Germline trimming cut 4 bases from V and 6 bases from J; bases unmatched to any gene: 11. There are 17 residues in the CDR3. The CDR3 reads CASSSPWSGGAPGELFF. CDR3 nucleotide sequence: TGTGCCAGCAGCTCCCCGTGGAGCGGGGGGGCCCCCGGGGAGCTGTTTTTT.

The chain combines TRBV5-6 with TRBJ1-5; 9 bases agree with TRBD1. The CDR3 is made up of 17 amino acids. CDR1 is SGHDT, CDR2 YYEEEE, per germline. V was clipped by 4 bases and J by 4 bases; unmatched bases: 12. CDR3 sequence: CASSRRTTGGDNQPQHF. The CDR3, as DNA: TGTGCCAGCAGCCGCAGGACGACAGGGGGGGATAATCAGCCCCAGCATTTT.

V gene TRBV24-1 combines with J gene TRBJ1-2, with 7 bases that match TRBD1. This CDR3 spans 13 amino acids. Germline V gene lookup returns CDR1 KGHDR and CDR2 SFDVKD. Trimming cost V 3 bases and J 8 bases; bases outside gene matches: 5. In DNA form, the CDR3 reads TGTGCCACCAGTGATGGGGACAGCAAGGGCTACACCTTC. Its protein is CATSDGDSKGYTF.

This rearrangement joins TRBV7-2 to TRBJ2-2; TRBD2 matches at 11 bases. Trimming cost V 5 bases and J 6 bases; bases outside gene matches: 8. Germline assignment: CDR1 SGHTA and CDR2 FQGNSA. The CDR3 covers 16 residues. DNA of the CDR3: TGTGCCAGCAGCACCGACCTAGCGGGGGGTGCCGGGGAGCTGTTTTTT. Protein sequence: CASSTDLAGGAGELFF. Full variable domain (rest looked up from reference TRBV7-2 and TRBJ2-2): GAGVSQSPSNKVTEKGKDVELRCDPISGHTALYWYRQSLGQGLEFLIYFQGNSAPDKSGLPSDRFSAERTGGSVSTLTIQRTQQEDSAVYLCASSTDLAGGAGELFFGEGSRLTVL.

The rearrangement joins TRBV28 to TRBJ2-7, with D possibly being TRBD1 (6 bases). Trimming took off 6 bases at V and 5 bases at J, with 14 bases between the two ends. The CDR3 contains 13 residues. The germline gives CDR1 MDHEN, CDR2 SYDVKM. The CDR3 bases are TGTGCCAGCAGACATCAGGGGACCCACGAGCAGTACTTC. Translating gives CASRHQGTHEQYF.

The genes are TRBV28 and TRBJ1-1; tentatively, D is TRBD1 (6 bases). V was shortened by 5 bases and J by 3 bases, with 16 bases between the two germline ends. The CDR3 sequence is 15 residues long. Per the germline V gene, CDR1 is MDHEN and CDR2 is SYDVKM. The CDR3 DNA is TGTGCCAGCAGTACCCCGGGGGGGCCCCACACTGAAGCTTTCTTT. Its translation is CASSTPGGPHTEAFF.